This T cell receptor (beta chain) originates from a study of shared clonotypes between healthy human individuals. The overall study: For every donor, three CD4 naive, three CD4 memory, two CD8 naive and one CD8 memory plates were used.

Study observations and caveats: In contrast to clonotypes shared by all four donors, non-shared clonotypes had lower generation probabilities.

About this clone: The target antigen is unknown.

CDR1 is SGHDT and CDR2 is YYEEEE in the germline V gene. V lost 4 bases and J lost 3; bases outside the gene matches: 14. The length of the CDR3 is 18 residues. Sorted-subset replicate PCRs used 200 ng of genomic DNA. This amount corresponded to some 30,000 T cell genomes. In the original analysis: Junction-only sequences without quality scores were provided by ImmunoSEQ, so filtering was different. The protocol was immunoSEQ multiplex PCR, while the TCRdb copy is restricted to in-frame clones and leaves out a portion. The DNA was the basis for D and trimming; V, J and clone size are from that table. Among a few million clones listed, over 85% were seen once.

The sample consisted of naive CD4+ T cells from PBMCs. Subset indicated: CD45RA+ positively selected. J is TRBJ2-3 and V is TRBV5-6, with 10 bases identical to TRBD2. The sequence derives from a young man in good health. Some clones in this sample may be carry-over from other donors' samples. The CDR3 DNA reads TGTGCCAGCAGCCCCCCGGGTAGCGGGAGGCGGTTGACAGATACGCAGTATTTT. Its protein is CASSPPGSGRRLTDTQYF.